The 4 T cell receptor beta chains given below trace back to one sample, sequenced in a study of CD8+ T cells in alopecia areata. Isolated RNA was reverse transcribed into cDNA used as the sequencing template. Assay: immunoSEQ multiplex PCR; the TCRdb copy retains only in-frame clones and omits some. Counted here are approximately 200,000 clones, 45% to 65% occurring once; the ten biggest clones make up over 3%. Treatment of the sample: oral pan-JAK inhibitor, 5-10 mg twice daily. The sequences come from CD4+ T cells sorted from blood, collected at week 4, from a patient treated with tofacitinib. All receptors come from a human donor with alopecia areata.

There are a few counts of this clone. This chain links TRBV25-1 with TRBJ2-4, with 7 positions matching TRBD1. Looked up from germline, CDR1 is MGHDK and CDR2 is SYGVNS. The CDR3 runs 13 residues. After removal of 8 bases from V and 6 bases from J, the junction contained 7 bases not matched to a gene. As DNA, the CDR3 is TGTGCCAGCTCCAGGACAGGTGGAAACATTCAGTACTTC. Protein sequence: CASSRTGGNIQYF.

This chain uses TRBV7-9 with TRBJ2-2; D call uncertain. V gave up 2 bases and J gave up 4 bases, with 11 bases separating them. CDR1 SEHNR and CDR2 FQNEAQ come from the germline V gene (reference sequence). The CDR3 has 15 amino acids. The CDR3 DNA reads TGTGCCAGCAGCTTACCCCTACTTTCCACCGGGGAGCTGTTTTTT. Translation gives CASSLPLLSTGELFF. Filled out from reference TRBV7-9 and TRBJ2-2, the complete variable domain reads DTGVSQNPRHKITKRGQNVTFRCDPISEHNRLYWYRQTLGQGPEFLTYFQNEAQLEKSRLLSDRFSAERPKGSFSTLEIQRTEQGDSAMYLCASSLPLLSTGELFFGEGSRLTVL.

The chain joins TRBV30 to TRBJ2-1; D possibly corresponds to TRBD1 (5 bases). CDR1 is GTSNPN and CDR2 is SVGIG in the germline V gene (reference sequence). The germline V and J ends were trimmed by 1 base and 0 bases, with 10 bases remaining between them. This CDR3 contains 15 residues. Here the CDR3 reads CAWSGGFPSYNEQFF. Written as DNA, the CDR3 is TGTGCCTGGAGTGGGGGCTTCCCCTCCTACAATGAGCAGTTCTTC.

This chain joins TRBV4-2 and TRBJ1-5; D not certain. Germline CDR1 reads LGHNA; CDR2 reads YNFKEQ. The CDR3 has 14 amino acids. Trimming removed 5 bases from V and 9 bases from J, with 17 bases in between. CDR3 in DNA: TGTGCCAGCAGCTCAGGCGGACGCGAGCCGCCCCAGCATTTT. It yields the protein CASSSGGREPPQHF.